This TCR beta chain originates from a study of T cells in Graves' hyperthyroidism and ophthalmopathy. Findings of the study overall: Among clonotypes expanded in thyroid above 0.001, most were also found in blood.

Amplification yielded TCR beta CDR3 regions, with RNA transcripts as the source. HTBI primers were employed in a first-round RT-PCR of the TCR CDR3. TCRdb called the multiplex PCR reads again in MiXCR, with one record for every CDR3 protein. Of under 650,000 distinct CDR3 sequences in the sample, roughly 15% were seen once. It was considered stable Graves' hyperthyroidism when ophthalmopathy did not progress within 18 months. V lost 2 bases and J 2 bases, leaving 11 bases between the germline ends. Germline V gives CDR1 MNHNS, CDR2 SASEGT. The CDR3 spans 15 residues. Concerning this clonotype itself: Its antigen remains unidentified.

The sample consisted of blood. The chain has TRBV6-1 and TRBJ2-3; the D gene is possibly TRBD1 (6 bases). This receptor was identified in a woman aged 25 to 39 with Graves' hyperthyroidism. CDR3 loop: CASSEQGPFTDTQYF. Written as DNA, the CDR3 is TGTGCCAGCAGTGAACAGGGGCCCTTCACAGATACGCAGTATTTT.